This T cell receptor beta chain came from a study of T cells in Graves' hyperthyroidism and ophthalmopathy. Study overall: Before any treatment, at initial diagnosis, peripheral blood was collected. Findings and caveats of the study: It was a median around 6 months before onset that the model predicted ophthalmopathy.

Remarks on this clonotype: Its antigen is as yet unknown. This clone may be a read error of a much larger clone one base away.

Germline V CDR1 and CDR2: MNHEY, SVGEGT. The CDR3 is 15 residues long. On the basis of clinical symptoms, serum thyroxine and TRAb, thyroid ultrasound and orbital computed tomography, diagnoses were made. Researchers amplified the TCR beta CDR3 regions from RNA transcripts. The HTBI set primed first-round TCR CDR3 RT-PCR. One entry per CDR3 protein, called by TCRdb with MiXCR from the multiplex PCR reads. Here the sample spans approximately 410,000 distinct CDR3 sequences, over 12% being singletons. This receptor was obtained from a young man with Graves' ophthalmopathy. J is TRBJ1-2 and V is TRBV6-2 or TRBV6-3, with 7 bases fitting TRBD1. Sequenced material: blood. The CDR3 coding sequence is TGTGCCAGCGGTTACATACAGGGGAGCAACTATGGCTACACCTTC. This encodes CASGYIQGSNYGYTF.